This paragraph reports one T cell receptor beta chain. The source of the sample is a study of CD8+ T cells in alopecia areata. Study overall: Treated patients swallowed 5 to 10 mg of oral tofacitinib twice daily.

Extraction of RNA preceded its reverse transcription into cDNA, which served as the sequencing template. Sequencing was performed with immunoSEQ multiplex PCR; in TCRdb, only in-frame clones are kept and a portion is missing. The sample has 180,000 or so clones; over 55% are singletons. The source is a human donor with alopecia areata. The sample in question was CD4+ T cells sorted from blood, obtained at week 0.

The CDR3 spells CAWSPTGIQETQYF. The CDR3 DNA reads as TGTGCCTGGAGCCCAACAGGGATTCAAGAGACCCAGTACTTC. The V gene is TRBV30, the J gene TRBJ2-5; D might be TRBD1 (6 bases). Trimming took off 3 bases at V and 2 bases at J, with 13 bases between the two ends. Germline CDR1 reads GTSNPN; CDR2 reads SVGIG (reference sequence). The CDR3 is 14 residues long.